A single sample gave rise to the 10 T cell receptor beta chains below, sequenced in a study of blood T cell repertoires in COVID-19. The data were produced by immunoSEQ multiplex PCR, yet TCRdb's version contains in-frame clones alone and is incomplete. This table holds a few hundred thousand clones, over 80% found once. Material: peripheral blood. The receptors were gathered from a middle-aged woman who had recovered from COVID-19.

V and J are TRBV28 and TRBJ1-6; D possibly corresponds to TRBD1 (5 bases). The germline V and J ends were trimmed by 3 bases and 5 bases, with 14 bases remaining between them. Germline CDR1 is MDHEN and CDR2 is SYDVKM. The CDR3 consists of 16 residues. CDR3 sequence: CASSFRGKANNSPLHF. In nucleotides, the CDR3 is TGTGCCAGCAGTTTTCGGGGGAAGGCGAATAATTCACCCCTCCACTTT.

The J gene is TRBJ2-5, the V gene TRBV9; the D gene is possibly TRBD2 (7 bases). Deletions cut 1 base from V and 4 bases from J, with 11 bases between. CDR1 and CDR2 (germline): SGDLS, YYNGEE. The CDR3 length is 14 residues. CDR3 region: CASSVQGRGETQYF. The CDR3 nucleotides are TGTGCCAGCAGCGTACAGGGGAGGGGAGAGACCCAGTACTTC.

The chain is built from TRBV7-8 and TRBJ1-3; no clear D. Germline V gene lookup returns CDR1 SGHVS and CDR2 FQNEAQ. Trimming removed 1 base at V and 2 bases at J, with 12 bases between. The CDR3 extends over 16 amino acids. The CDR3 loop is CASSLGVRTAGNTIYF. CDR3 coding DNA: TGTGCCAGCAGCTTAGGTGTCAGAACAGCTGGAAACACCATATATTTT.

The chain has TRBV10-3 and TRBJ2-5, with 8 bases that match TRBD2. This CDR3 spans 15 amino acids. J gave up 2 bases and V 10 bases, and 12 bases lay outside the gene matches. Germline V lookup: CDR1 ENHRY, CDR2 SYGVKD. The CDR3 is CATTPGTSVQETQYF. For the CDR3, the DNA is TGTGCCACAACCCCCGGGACTAGTGTTCAAGAGACCCAGTACTTC.

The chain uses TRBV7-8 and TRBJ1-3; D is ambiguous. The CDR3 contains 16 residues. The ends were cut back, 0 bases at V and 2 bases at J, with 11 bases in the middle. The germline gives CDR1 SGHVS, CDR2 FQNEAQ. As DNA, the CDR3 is TGTGCCAGCAGCTTAGCGGGGAGATTAACTGGAAACACCATATATTTT. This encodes CASSLAGRLTGNTIYF.

This CDR3 reads CASSPPRVGEKLFF. The CDR3 bases are TGTGCCAGCTCACCACCGAGGGTTGGGGAAAAACTGTTTTTT. This chain links TRBV18 with TRBJ1-4; D is ambiguous. Germline CDR1 is KGHSH and CDR2 is LQKENI. The V and J ends lost 0 bases and 8 bases respectively, with 10 bases between them. The CDR3 totals 14 residues.

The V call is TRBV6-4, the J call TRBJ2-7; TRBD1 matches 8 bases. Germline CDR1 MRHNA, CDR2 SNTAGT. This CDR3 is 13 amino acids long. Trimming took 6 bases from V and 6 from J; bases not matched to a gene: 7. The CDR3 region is CASSLLQGGEQYF. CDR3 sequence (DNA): TGTGCCAGCAGCTTACTACAGGGGGGCGAGCAGTACTTC.

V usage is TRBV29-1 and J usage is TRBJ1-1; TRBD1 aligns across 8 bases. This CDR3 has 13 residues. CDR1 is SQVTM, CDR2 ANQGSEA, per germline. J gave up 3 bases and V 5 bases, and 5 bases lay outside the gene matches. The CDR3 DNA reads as TGCAGCGTTCATCAGGGGGCGGACACTGAAGCTTTCTTT. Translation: CSVHQGADTEAFF.

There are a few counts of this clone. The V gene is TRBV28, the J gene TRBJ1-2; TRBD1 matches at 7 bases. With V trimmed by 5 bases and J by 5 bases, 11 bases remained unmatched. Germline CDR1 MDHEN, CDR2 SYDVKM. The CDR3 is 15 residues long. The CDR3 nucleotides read TGTGCCAGCAGTACTCCTACAGGGGCGAATTATGGCTACACCTTC. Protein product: CASSTPTGANYGYTF.

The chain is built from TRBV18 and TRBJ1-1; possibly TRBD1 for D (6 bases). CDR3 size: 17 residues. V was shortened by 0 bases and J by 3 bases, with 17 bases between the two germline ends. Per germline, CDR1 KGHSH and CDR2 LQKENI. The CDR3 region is CASSPPIRGRPHTEAFF. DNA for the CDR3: TGTGCCAGCTCACCACCGATCAGGGGCCGCCCTCACACTGAAGCTTTCTTT.